The clone carrying this T cell receptor beta chain was counted only a few times. This specimen belongs to a study of T cell responses to AZD1222 COVID-19 vaccine. Some clones are missing from TCRdb's copy, which holds only in-frame ones; the method was immunoSEQ multiplex PCR. This sample has about 150,000 clones, with 80% to 90% found just once. The TCR originated in an adult who received the AZD1222 COVID-19 vaccine. The source material was peripheral blood, sampled 28 days after the second AZD1222 dose.

The CDR3: CASSQELGGSRSYEQYF. Written as DNA, the CDR3 is TGCGCCAGCAGCCAAGAATTAGGCGGGAGTAGGTCCTACGAGCAGTACTTC. The chain combines TRBV4-3 with TRBJ2-7; 7 bases agree with TRBD2. Germline values: CDR1 LGHNA, CDR2 YSLEER. The V gene end was trimmed by 0 bases and the J gene end by 1 base; junction bases not matched to a gene: 9. The CDR3 has 17 residues.